The 32 T cell receptor beta chains presented below share a single source sample, sequenced in a study of T-cell reconstitution after alpha-beta-depleted transplantation in children (dated by TCRdb to 2016 to 2017). The library came from PCR. These reads were obtained on an Illumina HiSeq 2500. To normalize quantification of the TCRbeta repertoire, the TCR libraries were built with molecular barcoding that relied on unique molecular identifiers. The raw public data were reprocessed by TCRdb itself: fastp quality trimming at Q25, MiXCR clonotype calling, in-frame beta chains only. Every entry covers one CDR3 protein and lists the most common genes and DNA from its rows. This sample is represented by hundreds of thousands of distinct CDR3 sequences; approximately 11% of them were singletons. Approximately 30% of the sample is in the top ten clones. The treatment or condition label, read with the paper, signifies: allogeneic hematopoietic cell transplantation with graft depleted of TCRalphabeta T cells and CD19 B cells.

The specimen comprised PBMCs, sampled before TCRalphabeta/CD19-depleted stem cell transplant. These receptors came from a child less than two years old with acute myeloid leukemia, due to receive a stem cell transplant.

This clonotype has a count of ten or more. This sequence joins TRBV29-1 and TRBJ1-1; D might be TRBD1 (6 bases). Germline values: CDR1 SQVTM, CDR2 ANQGSEA. V was shortened by 8 bases and J by 5 bases, with 18 bases between the two germline ends. The CDR3 is 13 amino acids. CDR3 in amino acids: CSFQGTMGTEAFF. DNA for the CDR3: TGCAGCTTCCAGGGGACTATGGGGACTGAAGCTTTCTTT.

This clonotype was detected ten times or more. The chain employs TRBV5-1 and TRBJ1-1; tentative D call: TRBD1 (6 bases). Germline CDR1 is SGHRS and CDR2 is YFSETQ. CDR3 length: 14 amino acids. With 2 bases removed from V and 4 bases from J, the gap between germline ends came to 12 bases. The CDR3 sequence: CASSFGQMSTEAFF. CDR3 nucleotides: TGCGCCAGCAGCTTTGGACAGATGAGCACTGAAGCTTTCTTT.

This clonotype was recorded many times. The V gene is TRBV11-2, the J gene TRBJ2-6; perhaps D is TRBD1 or TRBD2 (6 bases each). Trimming cost V 0 bases and J 3 bases, with 15 bases left between them. Germline lookup yields CDR1 SGHAT and CDR2 FQNNGV. The CDR3 spans 18 residues. The CDR3 nucleotides read TGTGCCAGCAGCTTAGATCGGACAGACGGGGGTGGGGCCAACGTCCTGACTTTC. It yields the protein CASSLDRTDGGGANVLTF.

This clonotype was seen ten or more times. This chain joins TRBV12-3 or TRBV12-4 and TRBJ1-1; D unresolved. Trimming left V 7 bases short and J 4 bases short, with 19 bases between. CDR3 length equals 15 residues. CDR3 amino acids: CASTLQTGGITEAFF. CDR3 sequence (DNA): TGTGCCAGCACCCTACAGACTGGCGGGATCACTGAAGCTTTCTTT.

This clonotype has at least ten counts. The chain uses TRBV24-1 and TRBJ2-3; D unresolved. The V gene lost 3 bases and the J gene lost 1 base, with 10 bases spanning the gap. Germline CDR1 and CDR2: KGHDR and SFDVKD. The CDR3 totals 15 residues. CDR3: CATSDNAIGTDTQYF. Here the CDR3 DNA reads TGTGCCACCAGTGATAACGCGATTGGCACAGATACGCAGTATTTT.

This clonotype was detected many times. The chain has TRBV9 and TRBJ2-1; D possibly corresponds to TRBD2 (5 bases). The CDR3 is 15 amino acids. Trimming took off 6 bases at V and 9 bases at J, with 22 bases between the two ends. Germline-derived CDR1 and CDR2 are SGDLS and YYNGEE. The CDR3: CASTLDKRLHGEQFF. Written as DNA, the CDR3 is TGTGCCAGCACACTAGACAAGCGGCTCCACGGTGAGCAGTTCTTC.

Note on this clonotype: The junction differs from germline at one of its ends, possibly a read error. This chain connects TRBV20-1 to TRBJ1-2; maybe TRBD1 (5 bases). Germline V gene lookup returns CDR1 DFQATT and CDR2 SNEGSKA (reference sequence). The CDR3 runs to 18 residues. Here the CDR3 DNA reads TGCAGTGCTAGAGGCGTGGCCCCAGGCCTGGGGCTTGTCTATGGCTACTCCTTC. This translates into CSARGVAPGLGLVYGYSF.

For this clonotype: One base away lies a much larger clone, so this may be a sequencing read error. This chain joins TRBV5-1 and TRBJ1-1, with 7 nucleotides matching TRBD1. The CDR3 loop spans 15 amino acids. The V gene's germline CDR1 is SGHRS and CDR2 YFSETQ. DNA of the CDR3: TGCGCCAGCGGCTTGGGAGACAGGGACTACACTGAAGCTTTCTTT. This codes for CASGLGDRDYTEAFF.

This clonotype was counted many times. The rearrangement uses TRBV7-2 and TRBJ2-5, with 7 bases aligning to TRBD1. With 1 base clipped from V and 5 bases from J, the junction kept 4 bases outside the gene matches. The CDR3 length is 14 residues. Germline V CDR1 and CDR2: SGHTA, FQGNSA. CDR3 sequence: CASSLDATGETQYF. The CDR3 DNA reads TGTGCCAGCAGCTTAGACGCGACAGGGGAGACCCAGTACTTC.

This clonotype was counted at least ten times. The J gene is TRBJ2-1, the V gene TRBV7-2; a weak D match, TRBD2 (5 bases). The CDR3 runs to 13 residues. The germline CDR1 and CDR2 sequences are SGHTA and FQGNSA. The V and J ends lost 5 bases and 5 bases respectively, with 10 bases between them. For the CDR3, the DNA is TGTGCCAGCAGCGGCGGGCCTAACAATGAGCAGTTCTTC. This translates into CASSGGPNNEQFF.

In this sample, this clonotype turned up many times. The V gene is TRBV20-1, the J gene TRBJ1-2; D might be TRBD1 (5 bases). Trimming removed 1 base from V and 0 bases from J, with 12 bases in between. CDR1 and CDR2 (germline): DFQATT, SNEGSKA (reference sequence). This CDR3 has 15 amino acids. This CDR3 reads CSARVASGPNYGYTF. CDR3 DNA sequence: TGCAGTGCTAGAGTGGCTTCGGGACCTAACTATGGCTACACCTTC.

This clonotype came up many times. The chain joins TRBV12-3 or TRBV12-4 to TRBJ1-2, with D possibly matching TRBD1 (6 bases). CDR3 length equals 16 residues. Trimming removed 3 bases from V and 9 bases from J, with 23 bases in between. DNA of the CDR3: TGTGCCAGCAGTTTGGAGGGCGGGGGCGTGTTATACCGCTACACCTTC. Protein sequence: CASSLEGGGVLYRYTF.

Concerning this clonotype: A much larger clone sits a single nucleotide away, making a read error possible. DNA for the CDR3: TGTGCCGGCTCGATCTCGGCTAGCGGCACCTACGAGCAGTACTTC. Amino acids: CAGSISASGTYEQYF. The chain has TRBV7-9 and TRBJ2-7, with 7 bases fitting TRBD2. The CDR3 has 15 amino acids. V shed 11 bases and J 2 bases; nucleotides not matched to a gene: 15. Germline V gene lookup returns CDR1 SEHNR and CDR2 FQNEAQ (reference sequence).

The table lists this clonotype with many counts. V and J are TRBV7-9 and TRBJ1-2; D not certain. V dropped 2 bases and J dropped 8 bases, with 15 bases sitting between them. Germline V gives CDR1 SEHNR, CDR2 FQNEAQ (reference sequence). The CDR3 loop spans 14 amino acids. CDR3 sequence reads: CASSLTTGEGGYTF. The CDR3 DNA reads as TGTGCCAGCAGCTTAACGACTGGGGAAGGAGGCTACACCTTC.

This CDR3 reads CASSTTGAEAFF. The CDR3 DNA reads as TGTGCCAGCAGTACAACAGGGGCTGAAGCTTTCTTT. The V gene is TRBV6-6, the J gene TRBJ1-1; 7 bases line up with TRBD1. The trim removed 5 bases at V and 6 bases at J, leaving 3 bases unmatched. CDR3 size: 12 residues. Germline V gene sequence: CDR1 MNHNY, CDR2 SVGAGI (reference sequence).

This clonotype was seen a few times. The rearrangement links TRBV20-1 to TRBJ1-6; TRBD1 agrees at 10 bases. Germline CDR1 reads DFQATT; CDR2 reads SNEGSKA (reference sequence). The V and J ends lost 3 bases and 8 bases, in that order; junction bases with no gene match: 10. This CDR3 spans 16 amino acids. CDR3 DNA: TGCAGTGCTAGTCACCTAGGGACAGGGGACGATTCACCCCTCCACTTT. Translated: CSASHLGTGDDSPLHF.

This clonotype was seen at least ten times. CDR3 in DNA: TGTGCCAGCAGTTTTAGTCCTAGCGGGAGCTACGAGCAGTACTTC. It yields the protein CASSFSPSGSYEQYF. This sequence joins TRBV28 and TRBJ2-7; 10 bases align to TRBD2. V trimming: 3 bases; J trimming: 3 bases; junction bases outside the gene matches: 5. The germline V gene has CDR1 MDHEN and CDR2 SYDVKM. The CDR3 has 15 residues.

As regards this clonotype: Possible read error: a much larger clone is one base away. V usage is TRBV7-3 and J usage is TRBJ1-1; D unresolved. The CDR3 runs 14 residues. Germline lookup yields CDR1 SGHTA and CDR2 FQGTGA. CDR3 DNA: TGTGCCAGCAGCCCCAGTTCCATGAACACTGAAGTTTTCTTT. Protein product: CASSPSSMNTEVFF.

Many counts were recorded for this clonotype. V is TRBV7-2 and J is TRBJ2-7; no reliable D call. Germline CDR1 is SGHTA and CDR2 is FQGNSA. Trimming cost V 5 bases and J 3 bases, with 17 bases left between them. The CDR3 runs 15 residues. CDR3 nucleotide sequence: TGTGCCAGCAGCCCCGTGGGTCACTCAGACTACGAGCAGTACTTC. Translation gives CASSPVGHSDYEQYF. The full variable domain, with the rest looked up from reference TRBV7-2 and TRBJ2-7, is GAGVSQSPSNKVTEKGKDVELRCDPISGHTALYWYRQSLGQGLEFLIYFQGNSAPDKSGLPSDRFSAERTGGSVSTLTIQRTQQEDSAVYLCASSPVGHSDYEQYFGPGTRLTVT.

This clonotype was found a few times. The chain links TRBV5-1 to TRBJ1-4; D is uncertain. CDR1 SGHRS and CDR2 YFSETQ come from the germline V gene. The CDR3 consists of 15 residues. The ends were cut back, 0 bases at V and 0 bases at J, with 6 bases in the middle. The CDR3 nucleotides read TGCGCCAGCAGCTTGGACGTAGCAACTAATGAAAAACTGTTTTTT. Translating gives CASSLDVATNEKLFF.

The chain uses TRBV7-6 and TRBJ1-1; no reliable D call. V was shortened by 3 bases and J by 4 bases, with 15 bases between the two germline ends. Germline lookup yields CDR1 SGHVS and CDR2 FNYEAQ. This CDR3 has 15 residues. The CDR3 loop reads CASSFSAGISTEAFF. The CDR3 region has the DNA TGTGCCAGCAGCTTCAGTGCGGGCATCAGCACTGAAGCTTTCTTT.

This clonotype was counted many times. The chain has TRBV6-5 and TRBJ1-1; unclear D gene. Trimming pared 2 bases from V and 7 bases from J, leaving 14 bases between. Germline-derived CDR1 and CDR2 are MNHEY and SVGAGI. CDR3 size: 14 residues. CDR3 bases: TGTGCCAGCAGTTACCGGGGAACAAGGAATGAAGCTTTCTTT. This sequence encodes CASSYRGTRNEAFF.

This chain joins TRBV7-2 and TRBJ1-2; D might be TRBD1 (6 bases). Germline assignment: CDR1 SGHTA and CDR2 FQGNSA. V shed 9 bases and J shed 4 bases, with 21 bases lying between them. There are 15 residues in the CDR3. CDR3 sequence reads: CASHNPGVQGYGYTF. CDR3 sequence (DNA): TGTGCCAGTCACAATCCAGGGGTTCAGGGCTATGGCTACACCTTC.

This clonotype was recorded at least ten times. This sequence joins TRBV12-3 or TRBV12-4 and TRBJ2-2; D might be TRBD1 (6 bases). This CDR3 contains 16 residues. V was trimmed by 3 bases and J by 2 bases, leaving 13 bases between them. Written as DNA, the CDR3 is TGTGCCAGCAGTTTTCAGGGGCCCCTTAACACCGGGGAGCTGTTTTTT. Its translation is CASSFQGPLNTGELFF.

There are many counts of this clonotype. The rearrangement joins TRBV3-1 to TRBJ1-2; no clear D. Deletions cut 4 bases from V and 4 bases from J, with 16 bases between. The V gene's germline CDR1 is LGHDT and CDR2 YNNKEL (reference sequence). The CDR3 length is 15 residues. CDR3 bases: TGTGCCAGCAGCCCCCTCGGGTCAGAATTCTATGGCTACACCTTC. Its translation is CASSPLGSEFYGYTF.

Details on this clonotype: This may be a read error, as it is one base from a much larger clone. This sequence joins TRBV20-1 and TRBJ2-4; 9 bases are a match to TRBD2. The CDR3 spans 16 residues. Trimming cost V 4 bases and J 0 bases; bases outside gene matches: 7. Germline CDR1 and CDR2: DFQATT and SNEGSKA (reference sequence). The CDR3 sequence: CSAILAGALAKNIQYF. In DNA form, the CDR3 reads TGCAGTGCTATCTTAGCGGGGGCCCTAGCCAAAAACATTCAGTACTTC.

This clonotype was counted ten times or more. The chain uses TRBV11-1 and TRBJ2-1, with D perhaps matching TRBD2 (6 bases). The V gene lost 3 bases and the J gene lost 0 bases, with 12 bases spanning the gap. Germline V CDR1 and CDR2: SGHAT, FQDESV (reference sequence). This CDR3 has 16 amino acids. CDR3 nucleotides: TGTGCCAGCAGCTTGGACCTAGCGAGCTCCTACAATGAGCAGTTCTTC. Translation gives CASSLDLASSYNEQFF.

In its sample, this clonotype was seen many times. This chain connects TRBV28 to TRBJ1-5; D gene uncertain. Germline assignment: CDR1 MDHEN and CDR2 SYDVKM. The CDR3 has 15 amino acids. V was clipped by 9 bases and J by 3 bases, with 18 bases between them. CDR3 protein: CASAGDWKINQPQHF. CDR3 sequence (DNA): TGTGCCAGTGCGGGAGACTGGAAAATCAATCAGCCCCAGCATTTT.

This clonotype was detected many times. The chain uses TRBV14 and TRBJ2-1, with unresolved D. Looked up from germline, CDR1 is SGHDN and CDR2 is FVKESK. The V end lost 0 bases, the J end lost 0 bases, and 9 bases lay between the germline ends. The CDR3 totals 16 residues. CDR3 sequence: CASSQDPANSYNEQFF. In nucleotides, the CDR3 is TGTGCCAGCAGCCAAGATCCCGCGAACTCCTACAATGAGCAGTTCTTC. Supplemented by reference TRBV14 and TRBJ2-1, the full variable domain reads EAGVTQFPSHSVIEKGQTVTLRCDPISGHDNLYWYRRVMGKEIKFLLHFVKESKQDESGMPNNRFLAERTGGTYSTLKVQPAELEDSGVYFCASSQDPANSYNEQFFGPGTRLTVL.

This clonotype was seen at least ten times. This chain uses TRBV5-1 with TRBJ2-5; D gene ambiguous. V was trimmed by 4 bases and J by 3 bases, leaving 13 bases between them. Germline V gene lookup returns CDR1 SGHRS and CDR2 YFSETQ. CDR3 length equals 14 residues. CDR3 DNA sequence: TGCGCCAGCAGCCCTGGATCACAGAAAGAGACCCAGTACTTC. Translating gives CASSPGSQKETQYF.

Many counts were recorded for this clonotype. J is TRBJ1-4 and V is TRBV20-1, with D uncertain. The germline V gene encodes CDR1 DFQATT and CDR2 SNEGSKA (reference sequence). The CDR3 is made up of 13 amino acids. The germline V and J ends were trimmed by 0 bases and 8 bases, with 10 bases remaining between them. In DNA, the CDR3 is TGCAGTGCTAGAGAAGGACCACGCGAAAAACTGTTTTTT. Protein sequence: CSAREGPREKLFF.

This clonotype was seen ten or more times. The chain recombines TRBV29-1 with TRBJ2-2; 11 bases match TRBD2. From germline, CDR1 is SQVTM and CDR2 ANQGSEA. J was trimmed by 1 base and V by 2 bases; bases with no gene match: 6. There are 17 residues in the CDR3. The DNA for the CDR3 is TGCAGCGTTGAAATCCTAGCGGGGGGCCTGAACACCGGGGAGCTGTTTTTT. Its protein is CSVEILAGGLNTGELFF.